This note documents a single T cell receptor beta chain sequence. Which antigen it targets is not known. No base quality information exists; no much larger clone differs at one position. These data originate in a study of cytomegalovirus exposure and HLA in healthy donors (dated by TCRdb to the late 2010s). Looking at the study overall: According to a later analysis, one platform produced both the roughly 130 validation repertoires and the 666 repertoires of the first cohort. The study was designed to test whether signatures of past pathogen exposure could be identified by cataloging public T cell receptors. Besides the first cohort of roughly 660 subjects, a separate validation cohort made up of 90 to 150 different subjects was used. To predict cytomegalovirus infection status, the study brought together high-throughput TCR immunosequencing, statistical association of individual TCRs with disease status, and machine learning.

The germline V gene gives CDR1 as MGHRA and CDR2 as YSYEKL. For this chain, trimming is 6 bases at the V end and 1 base at the J end, and the number of junction bases without a gene match is 6. Reading from cysteine to phenylalanine, the CDR3 counts 16 amino acids. Of all the DNA, just the CDR3 is kept, 48 bases in frame from base 1. The donors were included in the validation cohort of approximately 120 subjects, a group kept apart from the roughly 700-subject first cohort. Broader findings and caveats from the paper: A total of about 150 TCR beta chains were listed by the study as associated with cytomegalovirus. The classifier was reported to diagnose cytomegalovirus status with high specificity and sensitivity in both the original cohort and the validation cohort. The authors suggested that the approach could potentially be generalized to other disease states and immunological phenotypes. Three of the identified cytomegalovirus-associated TCR beta chains were confirmed in vitro to be specific for cytomegalovirus antigens. All 120 or so repertoires were used to score co-occurrence in the validation cohort in a later analysis, because that analysis had no HLA typing for the cohort. A later analysis found that TCRs clustered in the first cohort also tended to co-occur in the 130 or so validation repertoires, with 94% of cluster scores above 0. Across donors, most TCR sequences were observed very rarely, whereas some public TCRs were present in many individuals.

The library was obtained by the immunoSEQ multiplex PCR assay. The original methods were these. A statistical classification framework was developed to diagnose cytomegalovirus status using the catalog of TCR beta chain sequences. TCRdb provides this immuneACCESS table in a form limited to in-frame rearrangements. Some clones are lacking; in checked studies, under half of them reflect an unresolved V gene, and why the rest are absent is not known. Clone size and the V and J calls come from that table; the DNA yielded D and trimming. This sample has 90,000 to 140,000 clones in its table, and about 85% of those were observed once. The ten largest clones add up to around 3.6% of the sample.

The sample was PBMCs. The clonotype originates from a woman aged 18-29 years in good health and CMV-seropositive. This chain joins TRBV4-1 to TRBJ2-3; TRBD2 lines up with 11 middle nucleotides. CDR3 loop: CASSPSGGPGTDTQYF. The DNA sequence is TGCGCCAGCAGTCCTAGCGGGGGGCCGGGCACAGATACGCAGTATTTT.